This TCR beta chain appears in the sequencing data of a study of blood T cell repertoires in COVID-19. Study-level background: T cells, B-cell-depleted T cells, or PBMCs provided the cDNA or gDNA that served as material.

Under the authors' procedure: From reference gene primer amplification, estimates of nucleated cell counts were derived. TCRdb's copy holds only in-frame clones and misses some; the assay was immunoSEQ multiplex PCR. V and J calls plus clone size are reproduced from that table; the DNA served to infer D and trimming. Here the sample spans 200,000 to 300,000 clones, roughly 86% being singletons. Germline V gives CDR1 SGHAT, CDR2 FQNNGV. The length of the CDR3 is 15 residues. V lost 5 bases and J 4 bases, leaving 17 bases between the germline ends. The receptor was derived from a woman aged 55 to 70 who had recovered from COVID-19. The sequencing sample was made of peripheral blood. J is TRBJ1-2 and V is TRBV11-2; D gene uncertain. The CDR3 sequence: CASSPPGNPIYGYTF. The CDR3 coding sequence is TGTGCCAGCAGCCCCCCCGGGAACCCTATCTATGGCTACACCTTC.